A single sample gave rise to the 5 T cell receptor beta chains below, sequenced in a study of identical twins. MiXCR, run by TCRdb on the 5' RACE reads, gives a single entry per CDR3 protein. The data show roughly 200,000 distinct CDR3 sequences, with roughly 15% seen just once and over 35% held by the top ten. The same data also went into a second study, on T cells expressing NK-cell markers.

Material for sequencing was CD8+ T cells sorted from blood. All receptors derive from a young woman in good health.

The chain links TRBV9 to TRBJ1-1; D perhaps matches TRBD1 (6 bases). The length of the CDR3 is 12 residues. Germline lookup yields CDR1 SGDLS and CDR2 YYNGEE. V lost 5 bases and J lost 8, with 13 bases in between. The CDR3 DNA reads TGTGCCAGCAGTGGACCGGGACACGAAGCTTTCTTT. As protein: CASSGPGHEAFF.

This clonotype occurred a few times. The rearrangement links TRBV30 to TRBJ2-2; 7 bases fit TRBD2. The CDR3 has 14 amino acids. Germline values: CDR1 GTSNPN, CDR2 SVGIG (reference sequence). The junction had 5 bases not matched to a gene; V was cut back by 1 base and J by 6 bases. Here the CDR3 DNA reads TGTGCCTGGAGTGGAGCGGGAAGGGCCGGGGAGCTGTTTTTT. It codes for CAWSGAGRAGELFF.

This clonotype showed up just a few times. The CDR3 nucleotides are TGTGCCGGATCTGGACTAGCGGGAACGGTCGGAATGAATGAGCAGTTCTTC. Translation gives CAGSGLAGTVGMNEQFF. The chain employs TRBV7-9 and TRBJ2-1; 12 positions match TRBD2. The germline CDR1 and CDR2 sequences are SEHNR and FQNEAQ (reference sequence). The CDR3 is 17 residues long. V lost 11 bases to trimming and J lost 7 bases; unmatched junction nucleotides: 18.

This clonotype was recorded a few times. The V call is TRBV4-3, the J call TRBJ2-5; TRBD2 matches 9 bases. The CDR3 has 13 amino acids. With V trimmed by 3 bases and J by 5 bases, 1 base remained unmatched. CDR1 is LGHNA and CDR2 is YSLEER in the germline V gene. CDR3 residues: CASSHGLAETQYF. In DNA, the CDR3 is TGCGCCAGCAGCCATGGACTAGCGGAGACCCAGTACTTC.

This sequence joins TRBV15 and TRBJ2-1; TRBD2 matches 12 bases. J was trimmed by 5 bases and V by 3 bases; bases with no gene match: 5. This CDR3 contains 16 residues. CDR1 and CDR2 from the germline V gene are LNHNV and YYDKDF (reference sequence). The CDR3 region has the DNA TGTGCCACCAGCAGGACTAGCGGGGGTTCTCACAATGAGCAGTTCTTC. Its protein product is CATSRTSGGSHNEQFF.